This T cell receptor (beta chain) came from a study of CD8+CD57+ T cells in acquired aplastic anemia. Study conclusions and caveats: In common between the patients and the controls were some 29 CD8+ CDR3 sequences.

The length of the CDR3 is 16 residues. Trimming removed 0 bases at V and 5 bases at J, with 14 bases between. Germline assignment: CDR1 SGHNT and CDR2 YENEEA. Genomic DNA, serving as template, underwent TCR beta VDJ and CDR3 profiling. TCRdb processed the reads anew with MiXCR; each CDR3 protein has one entry. Of roughly 200,000 distinct CDR3 sequences in the sample, around 60% were seen once. This clonotype occurred many times. The antigen remains unidentified. The source is a human donor in good health. Material: sorted CD4+, CD8+, or CD8+CD57+ T cells (not recorded which) from PBMCs. The rearrangement joins TRBV11-3 to TRBJ2-1; maybe TRBD1 (5 bases). As DNA, the CDR3 is TGTGCCAGCAGCTTAGATCCGACAGCCGGAGACAATGAGCAGTTCTTC. Amino acids: CASSLDPTAGDNEQFF. The full variable domain, in which reference TRBV11-3 and TRBJ2-1 provide the parts outside the CDR3, is EAGVVQSPRYKIIEKKQPVAFWCNPISGHNTLYWYLQNLGQGPELLIRYENEEAVDDSQLPKDRFSAERLKGVDSTLKIQPAELGDSAVYLCASSLDPTAGDNEQFFGPGTRLTVL.